These 25 T cell receptor beta chains were sequenced from one sample in a study of early T cells in non-severe SARS-CoV-2 infection. TCRdb fed the 5' RACE reads into MiXCR, producing one record per CDR3 protein. The data show tens of thousands of distinct CDR3 sequences, with around 12% seen just once and 3.5% to 5.5% held by the top ten. Sequencing was done on a sample of whole blood. Receptors were obtained from an adult who was a healthcare worker with PCR-confirmed SARS-CoV-2 infection or an uninfected control (not recorded which).

This clonotype appeared a few times. The chain carries TRBV5-1 and TRBJ2-1; TRBD1 matches at 11 bases. Germline trimming cut 4 bases from V and 3 bases from J; bases unmatched to any gene: 6. In germline, CDR1 is SGHRS, CDR2 YFSETQ. The CDR3 spans 16 residues. CDR3 nucleotide sequence: TGCGCCAGCAGCCGGGAGGGGACAGGGGGCTACAATGAGCAGTTCTTC. Amino acid sequence: CASSREGTGGYNEQFF.

The CDR3 loop reads CASSVATLAGGPGELFF. Written as DNA, the CDR3 is TGTGCCAGCAGCGTAGCTACGCTAGCGGGGGGGCCCGGGGAGCTGTTTTTT. The chain uses TRBV9 and TRBJ2-2, with 12 bases that match TRBD2. Looked up from germline, CDR1 is SGDLS and CDR2 is YYNGEE. The CDR3 is 17 residues long. Losses at the gene ends were 0 bases for V and 6 bases for J; bases not matched to a gene: 6.

This clonotype was seen at least ten times. CDR3 sequence (DNA): TGCGCCAGCAGTGAGTCCGGGCAATCCTACGAGCAGTACTTC. This sequence encodes CASSESGQSYEQYF. This chain links TRBV10-1 with TRBJ2-7; D is unclear. CDR1 and CDR2 from the germline V gene are WNHNN and SYGVQD (reference sequence). Trimming shortened V by 0 bases and J by 1 base, and 7 bases separated the two germline ends. This CDR3 region has 14 residues.

The CDR3 DNA reads TGCAGCGTTGGCAGGACTAGCGGGAGTGGAGATACGCAGTATTTT. Amino acids: CSVGRTSGSGDTQYF. This chain uses TRBV29-1 with TRBJ2-3; TRBD2 matches 13 bases. This CDR3 comprises 15 residues. The V gene's germline CDR1 is SQVTM and CDR2 ANQGSEA. V lost 4 bases, J lost 5 bases, and 6 bases stayed unmatched.

This clonotype has more than one count but fewer than ten. This chain joins TRBV6-6 and TRBJ1-6; 7 bases line up with TRBD1. The CDR3 is made up of 17 amino acids. V lost 6 bases and J lost 8; bases outside the gene matches: 16. The V gene's germline CDR1 is MNHNY and CDR2 SVGAGI (reference sequence). The CDR3 DNA is TGTGCCAGCAGAGCTTTGACAGGGTCTAGCAGGCATTCACCCCTCCACTTT. Amino acids: CASRALTGSSRHSPLHF.

Many counts were recorded for this clonotype. The J gene is TRBJ2-2, the V gene TRBV20-1; 8 bases match TRBD2. The CDR3 has 15 residues. Germline V CDR1 and CDR2: DFQATT, SNEGSKA (reference sequence). J lost 2 bases, V lost 2 bases, and 4 bases had no gene match. The chain's CDR3 is CSARTSGTNTGELFF. The CDR3 bases are TGCAGTGCTAGAACTAGCGGCACTAACACCGGGGAGCTGTTTTTT.

The chain carries TRBV19 and TRBJ1-2; 7 nucleotides line up with TRBD1. The length of the CDR3 is 15 residues. The V gene's germline CDR1 is LNHDA and CDR2 SQIVND (reference sequence). J lost 7 bases, V lost 4 bases, and 12 bases had no gene match. In nucleotides, the CDR3 is TGTGCCAGTAGTAAGTTTCCAGGGGGACCGAGTGGCTACACCTTC. Translated: CASSKFPGGPSGYTF.

The rearrangement links TRBV5-1 to TRBJ2-7; D possibly uses TRBD1 or TRBD2 (5 bases each). The CDR3 covers 14 residues. CDR1 SGHRS and CDR2 YFSETQ come from the germline V gene. V dropped 4 bases and J dropped 2 bases, with 13 bases sitting between them. This CDR3 is CASSRDPGAYEQYF. Here the CDR3 DNA reads TGCGCCAGCAGCCGGGACCCCGGGGCCTACGAGCAGTACTTC.

This clonotype turned up a few times. The rearrangement uses TRBV20-1 and TRBJ2-3; 15 positions agree with TRBD2. The J segment lost 5 bases and the V segment lost 5 bases, leaving 2 bases of the junction unmatched. Germline CDR1 and CDR2: DFQATT and SNEGSKA (reference sequence). CDR3 length: 14 residues. Here the CDR3 reads CSAGLAGGKDTQYF. In DNA form, the CDR3 reads TGCAGTGCTGGACTAGCGGGGGGGAAAGATACGCAGTATTTT.

This clonotype was detected many times. This chain's CDR3 is CASTLETGRKYF. CDR3 nucleotides: TGTGCCAGCACGCTAGAGACAGGGAGGAAGTACTTC. The chain carries TRBV12-3 or TRBV12-4 and TRBJ2-7; D might be TRBD1 (7 bases). V lost 7 bases, J lost 11 bases, and 18 bases lay in between. The CDR3 contains 12 residues.

Only a few counts were recorded for this clonotype. The chain carries TRBV10-1 and TRBJ1-1; 7 bases match TRBD1. The CDR3 loop spans 12 amino acids. Germline V gene lookup returns CDR1 WNHNN and CDR2 SYGVQD (reference sequence). Trimming cost V 6 bases and J 4 bases; bases outside gene matches: 2. The CDR3 region is CASRGDSTEAFF. The DNA of the CDR3 is TGCGCCAGCAGGGGGGACAGCACTGAAGCTTTCTTT.

The sample holds many counts of this clonotype. This chain joins TRBV3-1 and TRBJ2-3, with 7 bases aligning to TRBD2. The germline V gene encodes CDR1 LGHDT and CDR2 YNNKEL (reference sequence). The CDR3 contains 16 residues. V lost 4 bases to trimming and J lost 0 bases; unmatched junction nucleotides: 7. CDR3 DNA sequence: TGTGCCAGCAGCCTTCGACTAGCTGTGAGCACAGATACGCAGTATTTT. This gives the protein CASSLRLAVSTDTQYF.

The chain carries TRBV2 and TRBJ2-1; the match to TRBD2 covers 10 bases. The trim removed 6 bases at V and 4 bases at J, leaving 6 bases unmatched. From germline, CDR1 is SNHLY and CDR2 FYNNEI. The CDR3 length is 15 residues. The CDR3 sequence is CASSAQLAGYNEQFF. DNA for the CDR3: TGTGCCAGCAGCGCTCAACTAGCGGGGTACAATGAGCAGTTCTTC.

This clonotype was seen only a few times. V is TRBV18 and J is TRBJ2-4; D might be TRBD1 or TRBD2, each matching 6 bases. Deletions cut 6 bases from V and 2 bases from J, with 11 bases between. The CDR3 has 14 residues. Germline lookup yields CDR1 KGHSH and CDR2 LQKENI. In DNA, the CDR3 is TGTGCCAGCTCGGAGGGGGGCTCCAAAAACATTCAGTACTTC. Translated: CASSEGGSKNIQYF.

The rearrangement joins TRBV7-3 to TRBJ2-3; TRBD2 matches 7 bases. The CDR3 spans 17 residues. V was pared by 4 bases and J by 0 bases, with 10 bases of the junction left unmatched. Looked up from germline, CDR1 is SGHTA and CDR2 is FQGTGA. CDR3 bases: TGTGCCAGCAGCTCGGAGGTAGCGGGTGCTAGCACAGATACGCAGTATTTT. Amino acid sequence: CASSSEVAGASTDTQYF.

The sample holds a few counts of this clonotype. CDR3 in amino acids: CARGPTRDAYNYGYTF. The CDR3 nucleotides are TGTGCCAGGGGGCCGACAAGGGACGCATACAACTATGGCTACACCTTC. The chain links TRBV6-4 to TRBJ1-2, with D possibly being TRBD1 (5 bases). The CDR3 extends over 16 amino acids. Trimming pared 9 bases from V and 2 bases from J, leaving 22 bases between. Germline V gene lookup returns CDR1 MRHNA and CDR2 SNTAGT.

This rearrangement joins TRBV20-1 to TRBJ2-5, with TRBD1 as a possible D gene (5 bases). With 1 base removed from V and 1 base from J, the gap between germline ends came to 13 bases. Germline lookup yields CDR1 DFQATT and CDR2 SNEGSKA (reference sequence). This CDR3 contains 15 residues. The DNA for the CDR3 is TGCAGTGCTAGAGGCTCAGGGAAGGCCCAAGAGACCCAGTACTTC. This codes for CSARGSGKAQETQYF.

This clonotype was picked up a small number of times. V usage is TRBV7-9 and J usage is TRBJ2-7, with TRBD1 matching 9 bases. The germline V gene encodes CDR1 SEHNR and CDR2 FQNEAQ (reference sequence). After removal of 5 bases from V and 4 bases from J, the junction contained 21 bases not matched to a gene. This CDR3 spans 19 amino acids. In nucleotides, the CDR3 is TGTGCCAGCAGCACTAACAGGGGGCTGATGGCCACCAGGAGATACGAGCAGTACTTC. It specifies CASSTNRGLMATRRYEQYF.

Notes on this clonotype: The junction differs from germline at one of its ends, possibly a read error. The chain uses TRBV11-2 and TRBJ2-7, with TRBD2 matching over 8 bases. The V gene's germline CDR1 is SGHAT and CDR2 FQNNGV. There are 13 residues in the CDR3. The CDR3 sequence is CASSPPTGREPSF. CDR3 nucleotide sequence: TGTGCCAGCAGCCCTCCGACCGGGAGGGAACCAAGCTTC.

In its sample, this clonotype was seen a few times. This chain joins TRBV19 and TRBJ2-7; possible D gene TRBD2, 6 bases. V lost 6 bases and J lost 7, with 13 bases in between. CDR1 LNHDA and CDR2 SQIVND come from the germline V gene (reference sequence). The CDR3 has 12 residues. The CDR3 region is CASSGGGSEQYF. Written as DNA, the CDR3 is TGTGCCAGTAGCGGGGGAGGAAGTGAGCAGTACTTC.

This clonotype was counted a few times. This chain connects TRBV20-1 to TRBJ2-4; 8 nucleotides line up with TRBD2. The germline V gene has CDR1 DFQATT and CDR2 SNEGSKA (reference sequence). Germline trimming cut 3 bases from V and 3 bases from J; bases unmatched to any gene: 10. The length of the CDR3 is 16 residues. The CDR3 nucleotides read TGCAGTGCTAGCCCCATAGCGGGAAGGGTCAAAAACATTCAGTACTTC. This translates into CSASPIAGRVKNIQYF.

This clonotype was counted only a few times. The V call is TRBV3-1, the J call TRBJ2-1; D is uncertain. From germline, CDR1 is LGHDT and CDR2 YNNKEL (reference sequence). The CDR3 runs to 14 residues. V gave up 4 bases and J gave up 0 bases, with 7 bases separating them. In nucleotides, the CDR3 is TGTGCCAGCAGCCGGGGTAGCTCCTACAATGAGCAGTTCTTC. This encodes CASSRGSSYNEQFF.

This clonotype showed up many times. This chain joins TRBV11-2 and TRBJ1-6; D is unclear. V was cut by 1 base and J by 10 bases, with 8 bases left in between. Germline V gene lookup returns CDR1 SGHAT and CDR2 FQNNGV. The CDR3 is made up of 13 amino acids. CDR3 nucleotides: TGTGCCAGCAGCTTAGTCGGTGCCTCACCCCTCCACTTT. Amino acids: CASSLVGASPLHF.

This chain connects TRBV6-4 to TRBJ2-1; TRBD2 matches 8 bases. With 4 bases clipped from V and 7 bases from J, the junction kept 12 bases outside the gene matches. Germline CDR1 is MRHNA and CDR2 is SNTAGT. The length of the CDR3 is 16 residues. This CDR3 is CASSVLSGGARNEQFF. The CDR3, as DNA: TGTGCCAGCAGTGTCCTATCCGGGGGGGCCCGAAATGAGCAGTTCTTC.

This chain joins TRBV20-1 and TRBJ1-5; TRBD1 might be the D (5 bases). Trimming stripped 3 bases from V and 7 bases from J, with 13 bases between. This CDR3 has 13 residues. Germline V gives CDR1 DFQATT, CDR2 SNEGSKA (reference sequence). The CDR3 loop reads CSASYGGGQPQHF. CDR3 DNA sequence: TGCAGTGCTAGCTATGGGGGTGGCCAGCCCCAGCATTTT.